This TCR beta chain came from a study of blood T cell repertoires in COVID-19. Whole-study context: Samples representing acute and convalescent COVID-19 were sourced from the United States, Italy and Spain. The cDNA or gDNA used as material had been derived from T cells, B-cell-depleted T cells, or PBMCs.

The V gene lost 10 bases and the J gene lost 9 bases, with 16 bases spanning the gap. This CDR3 contains 11 residues. Germline-derived CDR1 and CDR2 are MNHEY and SMNVEV (reference sequence). This clone has a single count. In the original processing: Cell counts per sample came from amplifying reference gene primers. The table came from immunoSEQ multiplex PCR; TCRdb's copy has only in-frame clones and leaves some out. V and J calls plus clone size are reproduced from that table; the DNA served to infer D and trimming. The sample consists of fewer than 200,000 clones, 70% to 90% of them appearing once. Those enrolled in Seattle joined during active infection and were followed longitudinally afterward.

The chain joins TRBV27 to TRBJ2-7; maybe TRBD1 (6 bases). The TCR sequence derives from a woman of 80 years or more with COVID-19, enrolled during active disease. Sequencing used peripheral blood. The CDR3 region is CATKRTGLQYF. DNA for the CDR3: TGTGCCACCAAGCGAACAGGGTTGCAGTACTTC.